Each of the 17 T cell receptor beta chains below was sequenced from the same sample in a study of T cells after yellow fever vaccination. TCRdb independently ran MiXCR on the 5' RACE reads; one entry per CDR3 protein. The data hold about 340,000 distinct CDR3 sequences, with around 13% observed a single time. The material sequenced was CD4+ T cells sorted from PBMCs, taken 15 days after the yellow fever booster vaccination. The origin of the receptors is a man between 18 and 35 years old who received the YFV17D yellow fever vaccine.

The gene calls are TRBV7-8 and TRBJ1-5; D ambiguous. Germline CDR1 reads SGHVS; CDR2 reads FQNEAQ. There are 17 residues in the CDR3. V gave up 0 bases and J gave up 1 base, with 13 bases separating them. CDR3 region: CASSLAVVHTSNQPQHF. CDR3 DNA sequence: TGTGCCAGCAGCTTAGCGGTGGTCCACACGAGCAATCAGCCCCAGCATTTT.

This clonotype has only a few counts. The gene calls are TRBV6-2 or TRBV6-3 and TRBJ2-7, with D possibly called TRBD1 or TRBD2 (5 bases each). Germline V gene lookup returns CDR1 MNHEY and CDR2 SVGEGT. The CDR3 is 14 residues long. Trimming stripped 6 bases from V and 4 bases from J, with 16 bases between. CDR3 region: CASSRDGALYEQYV. Here the CDR3 DNA reads TGTGCCAGCAGCCGGGACGGCGCGTTGTACGAGCAGTACGTC.

The V and J genes are TRBV11-2 and TRBJ2-7; a possible D gene is TRBD1 (6 bases). CDR3 length equals 12 residues. V gave up 5 bases and J gave up 8 bases, with 13 bases separating them. Germline assignment: CDR1 SGHAT and CDR2 FQNNGV. CDR3 region: CASSHYGTQQYF. The DNA for the CDR3 is TGTGCCAGCAGCCACTACGGGACACAGCAGTACTTC.

This clonotype was observed a few times. The chain combines TRBV5-1 with TRBJ2-3; 11 bases fit TRBD1. The CDR3 has 15 residues. Germline-derived CDR1 and CDR2 are SGHRS and YFSETQ. V shed 4 bases, J shed 4 bases, and the junction held 5 bases outside the gene matches. The CDR3 sequence: CASSAGTGGADTQYF. CDR3 bases: TGCGCCAGCAGCGCCGGGACAGGGGGAGCAGATACGCAGTATTTT.

The table lists this clonotype with a few counts. The gene calls are TRBV12-3 or TRBV12-4 and TRBJ2-6, with 7 bases that match TRBD1. The CDR3 has 17 residues. J gave up 0 bases and V 5 bases, and 7 bases lay outside the gene matches. This CDR3 reads CASSNRGANSGANVLTF. CDR3 coding DNA: TGTGCCAGCAGTAACAGGGGTGCCAACTCTGGGGCCAACGTCCTGACTTTC.

This clonotype was observed a handful of times. This chain connects TRBV6-2 or TRBV6-3 to TRBJ2-5; D assignment may be TRBD1 or TRBD2 (6 bases each). CDR1 MNHEY and CDR2 SVGEGT come from the germline V gene. V was trimmed by 6 bases and J by 5 bases, leaving 19 bases between them. The CDR3 is made up of 15 amino acids. CDR3 sequence: CASSRKQGGIETQYF. The CDR3 DNA reads TGTGCCAGCAGCCGTAAACAGGGAGGAATCGAGACCCAGTACTTC.

This clonotype has a count of ten or more. V and J are TRBV5-1 and TRBJ2-1; TRBD2 agrees at 9 bases. The CDR3 spans 18 residues. CDR1 and CDR2 (germline): SGHRS, YFSETQ. Trimming took 1 base from V and 8 from J; bases not matched to a gene: 16. The CDR3 loop reads CASSLSRLAGPHGDEQFF. CDR3 bases: TGCGCCAGCAGCTTGAGTAGGCTAGCGGGGCCCCACGGGGATGAGCAGTTCTTC.

This chain joins TRBV7-9 and TRBJ2-6, with D uncertain. This CDR3 region has 16 residues. Per the germline V gene, CDR1 is SEHNR and CDR2 is FQNEAQ (reference sequence). V was trimmed by 0 bases and J by 0 bases, leaving 6 bases between them. The CDR3 DNA follows: TGTGCCAGCAGCTTAGCCTCCGTCTCTGGGGCCAACGTCCTGACTTTC. As protein: CASSLASVSGANVLTF.

V is TRBV27 and J is TRBJ1-4, with D tentatively TRBD1 (5 bases). This CDR3 comprises 14 residues. Between the trimmed V and J ends, which lost 3 bases and 5 bases, there was a span of 10 bases. Per the germline V gene, CDR1 is MNHEY and CDR2 is SMNVEV (reference sequence). The CDR3 DNA reads as TGTGCCAGCAGTTTCCAGGGAGAGAATGAAAAACTGTTTTTT. It translates to CASSFQGENEKLFF.

This clonotype was seen repeatedly, ten times or more. The chain recombines TRBV28 with TRBJ2-3, with D tentatively TRBD2 (5 bases). The ends were cut back, 4 bases at V and 7 bases at J, with 6 bases in the middle. This CDR3 comprises 11 residues. CDR1 and CDR2 from the germline V gene are MDHEN and SYDVKM. The CDR3 DNA follows: TGTGCCAGCAGTTGGGAGTATACGCAGTATTTT. The encoded protein is CASSWEYTQYF.

This clonotype was seen only a few times. The chain links TRBV4-1 to TRBJ1-2; 7 bases match TRBD1. V was pared by 4 bases and J by 2 bases, with 7 bases of the junction left unmatched. CDR3 length: 15 residues. CDR1 is MGHRA and CDR2 is YSYEKL in the germline V gene. CDR3 coding DNA: TGCGCCAGCAGCCCCGACCTGGGACAGAACTATGGCTACACCTTC. Encoded protein: CASSPDLGQNYGYTF.

This clonotype was picked up a small number of times. The chain combines TRBV6-5 with TRBJ2-4; D assignment may be TRBD1 or TRBD2 (5 bases each). The CDR3 runs to 15 residues. Trimming removed 5 bases at V and 6 bases at J, with 17 bases between. Germline CDR1 MNHEY, CDR2 SVGAGI. DNA for the CDR3: TGTGCCAGCAGTGACGTCCGGGGCGGGCGAAACATTCAGTACTTC. Translated, it gives CASSDVRGGRNIQYF.

V gene TRBV20-1 combines with J gene TRBJ2-7; either TRBD1 or TRBD2 may supply D (5 bases each). V was cut by 7 bases and J by 2 bases, with 15 bases left in between. Germline lookup yields CDR1 DFQATT and CDR2 SNEGSKA (reference sequence). This CDR3 is 13 amino acids long. The CDR3 sequence: CSGRGTVAYEQYF. The CDR3 bases are TGCAGTGGCCGTGGGACGGTAGCCTACGAGCAGTACTTC.

This clonotype was observed a few times. The chain links TRBV4-1 to TRBJ2-3, with D perhaps matching TRBD1 (6 bases). The ends were cut back, 0 bases at V and 0 bases at J, with 16 bases in the middle. Germline lookup yields CDR1 MGHRA and CDR2 YSYEKL. There are 18 residues in the CDR3. The CDR3 sequence: CASSQDQGDTLSTDTQYF. In DNA form, the CDR3 reads TGCGCCAGCAGCCAAGATCAAGGGGACACCCTTAGCACAGATACGCAGTATTTT.

The chain links TRBV20-1 to TRBJ2-1; possible D gene TRBD2, 6 bases. Trimming took off 3 bases at V and 10 bases at J, with 16 bases between the two ends. This CDR3 has 13 amino acids. Germline V gives CDR1 DFQATT, CDR2 SNEGSKA (reference sequence). In DNA, the CDR3 is TGCAGTGCTAGGGACTACGTCGCTAAAGAGCAGTTCTTC. It is translated as CSARDYVAKEQFF.

This clonotype was seen more than once but under ten times. The genes are TRBV4-3 and TRBJ1-2; D remains unclear. The germline V gene has CDR1 LGHNA and CDR2 YSLEER. CDR3 length: 11 residues. V was cut by 8 bases and J by 3 bases, with 7 bases left in between. CDR3 in DNA: TGCGCCAGCCGGGGATACTATGGCTACACCTTC. The encoded protein is CASRGYYGYTF.

J is TRBJ1-1 and V is TRBV5-1; 8 bases match TRBD1. V was pared by 0 bases and J by 11 bases, with 9 bases of the junction left unmatched. The germline V gene encodes CDR1 SGHRS and CDR2 YFSETQ. The CDR3 contains 14 residues. The CDR3 region is CASSLELQGVVAFF. DNA of the CDR3: TGCGCCAGCAGCTTGGAACTACAGGGGGTGGTCGCTTTCTTT.